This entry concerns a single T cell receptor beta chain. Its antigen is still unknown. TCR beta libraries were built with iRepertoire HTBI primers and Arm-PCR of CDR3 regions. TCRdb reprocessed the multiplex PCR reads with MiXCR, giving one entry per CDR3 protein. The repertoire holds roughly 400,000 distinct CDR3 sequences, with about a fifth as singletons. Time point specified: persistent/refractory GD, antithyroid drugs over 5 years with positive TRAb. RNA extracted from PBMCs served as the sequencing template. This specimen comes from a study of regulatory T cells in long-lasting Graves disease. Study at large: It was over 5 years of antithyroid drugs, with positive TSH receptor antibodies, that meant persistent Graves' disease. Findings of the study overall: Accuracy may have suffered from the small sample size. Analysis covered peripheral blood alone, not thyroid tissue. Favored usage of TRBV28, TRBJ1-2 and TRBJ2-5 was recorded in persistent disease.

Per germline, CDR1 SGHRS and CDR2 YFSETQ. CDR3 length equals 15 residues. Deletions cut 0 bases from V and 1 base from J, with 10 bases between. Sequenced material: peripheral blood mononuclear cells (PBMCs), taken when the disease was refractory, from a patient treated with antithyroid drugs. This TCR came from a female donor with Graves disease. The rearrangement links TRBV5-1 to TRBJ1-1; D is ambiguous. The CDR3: CASSLAHLENTEAFF. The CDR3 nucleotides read TGCGCCAGCAGCTTGGCACACTTAGAGAACACTGAAGCTTTCTTT.